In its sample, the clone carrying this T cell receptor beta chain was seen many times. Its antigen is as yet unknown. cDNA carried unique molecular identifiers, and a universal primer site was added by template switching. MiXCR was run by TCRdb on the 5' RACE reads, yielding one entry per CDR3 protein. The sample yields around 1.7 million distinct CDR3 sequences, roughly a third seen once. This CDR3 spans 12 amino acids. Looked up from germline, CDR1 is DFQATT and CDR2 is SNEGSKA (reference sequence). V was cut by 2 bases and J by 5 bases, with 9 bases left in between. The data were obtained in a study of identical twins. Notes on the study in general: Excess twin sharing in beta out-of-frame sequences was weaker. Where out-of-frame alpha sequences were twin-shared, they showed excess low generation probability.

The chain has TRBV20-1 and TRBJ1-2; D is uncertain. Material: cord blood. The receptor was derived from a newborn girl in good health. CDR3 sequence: CSARKGPYGYTF. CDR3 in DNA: TGCAGTGCTAGAAAGGGTCCTTATGGCTACACCTTC.